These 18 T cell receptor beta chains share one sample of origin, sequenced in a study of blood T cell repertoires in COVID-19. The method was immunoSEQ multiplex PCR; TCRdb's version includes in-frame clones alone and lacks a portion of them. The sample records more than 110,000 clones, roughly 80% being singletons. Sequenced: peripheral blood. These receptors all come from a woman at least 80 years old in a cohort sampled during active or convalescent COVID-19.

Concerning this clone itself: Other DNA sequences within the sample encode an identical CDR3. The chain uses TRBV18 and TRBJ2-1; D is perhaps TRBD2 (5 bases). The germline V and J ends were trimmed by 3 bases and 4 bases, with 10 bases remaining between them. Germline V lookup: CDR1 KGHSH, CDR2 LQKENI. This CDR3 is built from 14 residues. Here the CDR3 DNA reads TGTGCCAGCTCACCCGCCGGGGTTTACAATGAGCAGTTCTTC. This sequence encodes CASSPAGVYNEQFF.

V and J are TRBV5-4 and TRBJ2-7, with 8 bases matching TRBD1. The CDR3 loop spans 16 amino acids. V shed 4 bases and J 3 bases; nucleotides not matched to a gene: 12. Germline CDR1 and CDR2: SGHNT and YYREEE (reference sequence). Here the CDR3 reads CASSAGVGTGVYEQYF. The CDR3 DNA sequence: TGTGCCAGCAGCGCTGGGGTGGGGACAGGAGTCTACGAGCAGTACTTC.

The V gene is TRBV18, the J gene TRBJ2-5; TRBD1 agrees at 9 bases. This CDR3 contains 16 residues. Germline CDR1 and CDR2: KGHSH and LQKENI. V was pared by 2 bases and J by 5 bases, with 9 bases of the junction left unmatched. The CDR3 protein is CASSPTTGTGWETQYF. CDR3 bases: TGTGCCAGCTCACCAACCACCGGGACAGGGTGGGAGACCCAGTACTTC.

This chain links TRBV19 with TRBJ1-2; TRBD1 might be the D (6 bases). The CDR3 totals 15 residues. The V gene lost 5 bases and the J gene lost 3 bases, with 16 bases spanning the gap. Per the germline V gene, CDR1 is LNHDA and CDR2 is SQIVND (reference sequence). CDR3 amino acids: CASSPLIDRHYGYTF. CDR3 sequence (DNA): TGTGCCAGTAGTCCGTTAATCGACAGGCACTATGGCTACACCTTC.

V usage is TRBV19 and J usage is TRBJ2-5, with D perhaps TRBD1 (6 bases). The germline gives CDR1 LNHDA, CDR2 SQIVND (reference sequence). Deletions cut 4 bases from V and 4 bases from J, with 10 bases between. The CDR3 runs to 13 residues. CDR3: CASSKLRGETQYF. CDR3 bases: TGTGCCAGTAGTAAACTCAGGGGAGAGACCCAGTACTTC.

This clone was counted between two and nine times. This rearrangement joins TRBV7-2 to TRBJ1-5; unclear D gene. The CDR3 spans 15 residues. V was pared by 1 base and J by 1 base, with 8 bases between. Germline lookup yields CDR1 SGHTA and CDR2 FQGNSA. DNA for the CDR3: TGTGCCAGCAGCTTAGGGCCGTCAAGCAATCAGCCCCAGCATTTT. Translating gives CASSLGPSSNQPQHF.

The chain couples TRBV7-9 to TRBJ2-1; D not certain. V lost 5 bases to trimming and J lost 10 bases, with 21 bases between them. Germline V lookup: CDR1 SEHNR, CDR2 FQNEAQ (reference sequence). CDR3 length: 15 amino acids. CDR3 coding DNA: TGTGCCAGCAGCCGACCCGGGTCTTCTCAAGAGGAGCAGTTCTTC. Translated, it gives CASSRPGSSQEEQFF.

This CDR3 is CASTEGANFYEQYF. For the CDR3, the DNA is TGTGCCAGCACGGAGGGGGCGAACTTCTACGAGCAGTACTTC. The chain couples TRBV7-9 to TRBJ2-7; D perhaps matches TRBD1 (7 bases). Trimming removed 7 bases from V and 3 bases from J, with 16 bases in between. Per the germline V gene, CDR1 is SEHNR and CDR2 is FQNEAQ (reference sequence). The CDR3 spans 14 residues.

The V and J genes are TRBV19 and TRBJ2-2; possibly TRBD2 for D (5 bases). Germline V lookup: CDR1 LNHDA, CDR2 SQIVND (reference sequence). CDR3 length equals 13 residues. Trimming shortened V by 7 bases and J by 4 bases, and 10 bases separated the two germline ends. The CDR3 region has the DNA TGTGCCAGTATACAGCGGAGCACCGGGGAGCTGTTTTTT. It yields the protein CASIQRSTGELFF.

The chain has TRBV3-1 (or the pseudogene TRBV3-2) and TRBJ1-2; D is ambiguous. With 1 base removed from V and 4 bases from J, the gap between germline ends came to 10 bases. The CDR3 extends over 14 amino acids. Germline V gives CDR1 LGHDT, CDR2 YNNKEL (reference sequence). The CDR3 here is CASSQGLRIYGYTF. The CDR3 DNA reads TGTGCCAGCAGCCAAGGTCTCAGGATCTATGGCTACACCTTC.

This CDR3 reads CASSSDRGNTGELFF. CDR3 DNA: TGTGCCAGCAGCTCGGACAGGGGGAACACCGGGGAGCTGTTTTTT. The chain combines TRBV7-9 with TRBJ2-2; the match to TRBD1 covers 9 bases. Unmatched junction bases numbered 1, after V lost 4 bases and J lost 1 base. This CDR3 contains 15 residues. CDR1 is SEHNR and CDR2 is FQNEAQ in the germline V gene (reference sequence).

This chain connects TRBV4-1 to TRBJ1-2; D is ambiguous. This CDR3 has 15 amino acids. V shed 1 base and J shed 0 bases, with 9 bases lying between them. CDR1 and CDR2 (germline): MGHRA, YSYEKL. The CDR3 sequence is CASSQVRAANYGYTF. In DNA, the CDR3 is TGCGCCAGCAGCCAAGTGAGAGCGGCTAACTATGGCTACACCTTC.

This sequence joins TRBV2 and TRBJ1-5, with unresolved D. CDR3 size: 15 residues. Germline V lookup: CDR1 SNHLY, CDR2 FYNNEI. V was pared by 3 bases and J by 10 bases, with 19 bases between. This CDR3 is CASSEGWQRAGPQHF. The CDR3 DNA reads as TGTGCCAGCAGTGAGGGGTGGCAGAGGGCAGGCCCCCAGCATTTT.

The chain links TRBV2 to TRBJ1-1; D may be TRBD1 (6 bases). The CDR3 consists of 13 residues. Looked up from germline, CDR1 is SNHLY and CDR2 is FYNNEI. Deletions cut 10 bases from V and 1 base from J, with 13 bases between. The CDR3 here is CATGEMGNTEAFF. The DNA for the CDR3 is TGTGCCACAGGGGAAATGGGGAACACTGAAGCTTTCTTT.

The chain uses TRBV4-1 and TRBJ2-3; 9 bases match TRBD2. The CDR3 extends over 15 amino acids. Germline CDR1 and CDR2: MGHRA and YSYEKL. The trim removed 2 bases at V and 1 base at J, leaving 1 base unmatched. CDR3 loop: CASSQSSGGTDTQYF. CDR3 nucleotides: TGCGCCAGCAGCCAATCTAGCGGGGGCACAGATACGCAGTATTTT.

CDR3 DNA: TGTGCCAGTACATCCGGGACACCTAATGAAAAACTGTTTTTT. It yields the protein CASTSGTPNEKLFF. The chain is built from TRBV19 and TRBJ1-4, with D possibly matching TRBD1 (6 bases). Germline CDR1 and CDR2: LNHDA and SQIVND (reference sequence). V was clipped by 7 bases and J by 3 bases, with 12 bases between them. The CDR3 is made up of 14 amino acids.

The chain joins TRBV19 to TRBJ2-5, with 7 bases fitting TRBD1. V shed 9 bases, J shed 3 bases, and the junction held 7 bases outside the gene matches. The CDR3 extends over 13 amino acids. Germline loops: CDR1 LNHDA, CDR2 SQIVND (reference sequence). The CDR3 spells CASAGTEKETQYF. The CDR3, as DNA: TGTGCCAGCGCCGGGACAGAAAAAGAGACCCAGTACTTC.

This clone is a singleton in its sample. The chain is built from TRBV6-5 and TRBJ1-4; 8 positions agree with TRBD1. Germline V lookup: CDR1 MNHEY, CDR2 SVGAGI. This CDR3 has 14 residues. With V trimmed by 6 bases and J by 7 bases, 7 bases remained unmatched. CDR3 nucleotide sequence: TGTGCCAGCAGGCCCAGGGGGCGCGGTGAAAAACTGTTTTTT. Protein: CASRPRGRGEKLFF.